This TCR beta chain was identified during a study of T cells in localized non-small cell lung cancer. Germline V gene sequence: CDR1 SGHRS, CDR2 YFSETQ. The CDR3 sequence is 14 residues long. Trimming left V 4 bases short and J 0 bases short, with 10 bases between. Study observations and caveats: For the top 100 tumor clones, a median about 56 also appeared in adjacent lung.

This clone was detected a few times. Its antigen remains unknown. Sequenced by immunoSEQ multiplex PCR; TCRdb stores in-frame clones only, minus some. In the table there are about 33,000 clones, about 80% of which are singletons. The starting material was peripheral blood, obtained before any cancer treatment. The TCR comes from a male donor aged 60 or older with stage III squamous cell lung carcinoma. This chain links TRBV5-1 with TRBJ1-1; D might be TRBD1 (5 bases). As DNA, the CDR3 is TGCGCCAGCAGCCCGACGGACATGAACACTGAAGCTTTCTTT. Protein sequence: CASSPTDMNTEAFF.